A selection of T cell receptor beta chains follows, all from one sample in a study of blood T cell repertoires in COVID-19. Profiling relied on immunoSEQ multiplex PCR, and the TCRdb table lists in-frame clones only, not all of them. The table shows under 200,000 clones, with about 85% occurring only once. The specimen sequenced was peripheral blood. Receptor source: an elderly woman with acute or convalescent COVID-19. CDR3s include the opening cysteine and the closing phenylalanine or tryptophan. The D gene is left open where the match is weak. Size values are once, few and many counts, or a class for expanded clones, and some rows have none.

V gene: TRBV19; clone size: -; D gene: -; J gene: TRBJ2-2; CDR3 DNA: TGTGCCAGTAGTATAGGACAGGTATCTGGCACCGGGGAGCTGTTTTTT; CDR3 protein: CASSIGQVSGTGELFF
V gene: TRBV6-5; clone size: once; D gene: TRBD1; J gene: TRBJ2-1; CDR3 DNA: TGTGCCAGCAGACCTGGGACAGGGGTTGAGTTCTTC; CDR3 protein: CASRPGTGVEFF
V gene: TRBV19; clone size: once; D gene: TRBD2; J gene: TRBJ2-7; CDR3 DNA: TGTGCCAGTAGTACGCAGCGGGGGGGCATCTACGAGCAGTACTTC; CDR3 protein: CASSTQRGGIYEQYF
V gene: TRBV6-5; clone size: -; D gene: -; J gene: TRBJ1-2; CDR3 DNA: TGTGCCAGCAGTACCATCTACAGATCTGGCTACACCTTC; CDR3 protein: CASSTIYRSGYTF
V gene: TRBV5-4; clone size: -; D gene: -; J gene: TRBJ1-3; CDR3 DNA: TGTGCCAGCAGCTTGGCCAGGGGCTCGTCCTCGGGAAACACCATATATTTT; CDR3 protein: CASSLARGSSSGNTIYF
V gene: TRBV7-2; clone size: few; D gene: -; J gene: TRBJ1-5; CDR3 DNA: TGTGCCAGCAGCTTAGCCAGGGATAGCAATCAGCCCCAGCATTTT; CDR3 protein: CASSLARDSNQPQHF
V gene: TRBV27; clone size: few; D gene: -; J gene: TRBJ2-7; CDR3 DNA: TGTGCCAGCAGTTTAGCGGGGGCTCGCTCCTACGAGCAGTACTTC; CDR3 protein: CASSLAGARSYEQYF
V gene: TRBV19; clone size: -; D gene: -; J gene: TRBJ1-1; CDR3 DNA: TGTGCCAGTAGTATGGGCGGGACCACTGAAGCTTTCTTT; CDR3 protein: CASSMGGTTEAFF
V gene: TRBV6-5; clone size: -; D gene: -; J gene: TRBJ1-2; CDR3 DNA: TGTGCCAGCGATAGGGGGACCGAGGGCCGGCTTGGCTACACCTTC; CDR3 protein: CASDRGTEGRLGYTF
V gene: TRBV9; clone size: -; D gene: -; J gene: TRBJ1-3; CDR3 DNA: TGTGCCAGCAGCCCCCGACCCAGGGGCTCTGGAAACACCATATATTTT; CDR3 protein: CASSPRPRGSGNTIYF
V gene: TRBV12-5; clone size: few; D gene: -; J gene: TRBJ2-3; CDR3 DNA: TGTGCTAGTGGTTTGGGTCGGGTCACAGATACGCAGTATTTT; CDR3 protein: CASGLGRVTDTQYF
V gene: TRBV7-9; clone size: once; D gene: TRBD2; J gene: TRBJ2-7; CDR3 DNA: TGTGCCAGCAGCAGGCCGGGACTAGCCCCCTACGAGCAGTACTTC; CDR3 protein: CASSRPGLAPYEQYF
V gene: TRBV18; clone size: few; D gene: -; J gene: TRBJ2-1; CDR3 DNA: TGTGCCAGCTCACCAGGGCAGGGATTTGCGGGGAATGAGCAGTTCTTC; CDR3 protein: CASSPGQGFAGNEQFF
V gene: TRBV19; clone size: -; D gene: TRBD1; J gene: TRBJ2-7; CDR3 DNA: TGTGCCAGTAGTCCGGGACAGGGCTTGAGGGACGAGCAGTACTTC; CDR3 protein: CASSPGQGLRDEQYF
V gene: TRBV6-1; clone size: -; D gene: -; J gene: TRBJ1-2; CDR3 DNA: TGTGCCAGCAGTGAAGCAATGGCGGGGAACTATGGCTACACCTTC; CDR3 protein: CASSEAMAGNYGYTF
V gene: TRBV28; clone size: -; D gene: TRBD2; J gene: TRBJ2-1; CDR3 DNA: TGTGCCAGCACTATCCCGGGACTAGGCTCCTACAATGAGCAGTTCTTC; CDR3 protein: CASTIPGLGSYNEQFF
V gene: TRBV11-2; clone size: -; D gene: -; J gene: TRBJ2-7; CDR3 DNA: TGTGCCAGCAGTCGTGTAGGCGGTGTCTACGAGCAGTACTTC; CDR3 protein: CASSRVGGVYEQYF